This TCR beta chain comes out of a study of beta chain features in type 1 diabetes. CDR1 and CDR2 from the germline V gene are ENHRY and SYGVKD. The trim removed 6 bases at V and 3 bases at J, leaving 1 base unmatched. The CDR3 sequence is 15 residues long. About this clone: Its antigen is unidentified.

Findings of the study overall: In every one of the four CD4+ subsets, TCRB CDR3s were moderately but significantly shorter in Type 1 diabetes patients. Using cDNA template may skew counts toward highly expressing activated cells. Sampled from patients, naive, central memory and Treg TCRB repertoires appeared more similar than those sampled from healthy donors.

Expressed TCRB transcripts were sequenced because the isolated RNA had all been reverse transcribed beforehand. Assay used: immunoSEQ multiplex PCR; TCRdb lists only in-frame clones, some missing. The table records some 190,000 clones, approximately 8.1% of them present only once. Only one heparinised blood draw was taken per donor, and its volume averaged approximately 0.11 L. The purity of all sorted populations exceeded 95%. The J gene is TRBJ2-1, the V gene TRBV10-3, with TRBD2 matching over 14 bases. Sequencing was carried out using central memory CD4+ T cells from blood. The clonotype originates from a man aged 18 to 29 with type 1 diabetes. The CDR3 DNA follows: TGTGCCATCAGGGGGACTAGCGGGGGCTACAATGAGCAGTTCTTC. Translated: CAIRGTSGGYNEQFF.